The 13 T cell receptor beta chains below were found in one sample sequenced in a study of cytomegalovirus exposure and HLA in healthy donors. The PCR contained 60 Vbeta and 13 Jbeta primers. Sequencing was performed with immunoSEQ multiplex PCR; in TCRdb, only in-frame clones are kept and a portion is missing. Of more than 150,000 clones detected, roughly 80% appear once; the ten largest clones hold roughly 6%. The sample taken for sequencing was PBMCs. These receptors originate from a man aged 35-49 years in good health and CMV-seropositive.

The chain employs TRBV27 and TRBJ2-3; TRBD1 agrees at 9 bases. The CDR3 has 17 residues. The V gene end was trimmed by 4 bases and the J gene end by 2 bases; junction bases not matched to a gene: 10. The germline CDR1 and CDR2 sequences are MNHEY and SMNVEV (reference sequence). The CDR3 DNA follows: TGTGCCAGCAGTTCATCGCCGGGACAGGGCTACACAGATACGCAGTATTTT. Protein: CASSSSPGQGYTDTQYF.

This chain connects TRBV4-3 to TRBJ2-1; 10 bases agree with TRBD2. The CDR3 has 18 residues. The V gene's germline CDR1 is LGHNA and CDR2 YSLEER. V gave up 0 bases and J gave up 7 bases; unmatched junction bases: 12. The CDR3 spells CASSQEQTSGPYGNEQFF. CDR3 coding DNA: TGCGCCAGCAGCCAAGAACAGACTAGCGGGCCGTATGGGAATGAGCAGTTCTTC.

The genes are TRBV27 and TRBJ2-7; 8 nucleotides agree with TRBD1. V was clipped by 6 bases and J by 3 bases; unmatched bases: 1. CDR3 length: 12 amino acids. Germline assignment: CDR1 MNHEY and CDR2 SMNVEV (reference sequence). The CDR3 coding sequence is TGTGCCAGCAGCGGACAGGGCTACGAGCAGTACTTC. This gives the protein CASSGQGYEQYF.

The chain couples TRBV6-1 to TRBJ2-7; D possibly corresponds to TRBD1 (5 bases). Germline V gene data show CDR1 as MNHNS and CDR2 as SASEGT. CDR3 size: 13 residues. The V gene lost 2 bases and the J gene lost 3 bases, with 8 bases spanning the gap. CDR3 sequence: CASSESGYYEQYF. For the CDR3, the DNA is TGTGCCAGCAGTGAATCAGGGTACTACGAGCAGTACTTC.

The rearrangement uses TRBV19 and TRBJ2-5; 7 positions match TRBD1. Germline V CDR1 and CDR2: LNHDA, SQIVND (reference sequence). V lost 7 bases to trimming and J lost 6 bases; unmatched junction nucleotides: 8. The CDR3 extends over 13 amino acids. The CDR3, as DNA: TGTGCCAGTAAGAGACAGGGTACTCAGACCCAGTACTTC. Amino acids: CASKRQGTQTQYF.

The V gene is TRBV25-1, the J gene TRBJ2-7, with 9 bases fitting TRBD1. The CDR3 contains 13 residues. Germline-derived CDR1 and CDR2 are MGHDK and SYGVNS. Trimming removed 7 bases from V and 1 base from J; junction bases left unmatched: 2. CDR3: CASKGTGSYEQYF. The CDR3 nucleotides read TGTGCCAGCAAAGGGACAGGGTCCTACGAGCAGTACTTC.

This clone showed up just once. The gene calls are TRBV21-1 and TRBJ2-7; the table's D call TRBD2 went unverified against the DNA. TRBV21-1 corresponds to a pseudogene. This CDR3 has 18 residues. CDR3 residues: CASSTRGGSGGAGYEQYF. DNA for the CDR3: TGTGCCAGCAGCACCCGGGGCGGTAGCGGGGGGGCCGGGTACGAGCAGTACTTC.

The CDR3 DNA is TGTGCCAGCAGGATTAAACAGGGGAACACTGAAGCTTTCTTT. Translation: CASRIKQGNTEAFF. The chain links TRBV2 to TRBJ1-1; D might be TRBD1 (6 bases). CDR1 is SNHLY, CDR2 FYNNEI, per germline. V was shortened by 6 bases and J by 1 base, with 12 bases between the two germline ends. CDR3 length: 14 amino acids. Full variable domain (missing parts from reference TRBV2 and TRBJ1-1): EPEVTQTPSHQVTQMGQEVILRCVPISNHLYFYWYRQILGQKVEFLVSFYNNEISEKSEIFDDQFSVERPDGSNFTLKIRSTKLEDSAMYFCASRIKQGNTEAFFGQGTRLTVV.

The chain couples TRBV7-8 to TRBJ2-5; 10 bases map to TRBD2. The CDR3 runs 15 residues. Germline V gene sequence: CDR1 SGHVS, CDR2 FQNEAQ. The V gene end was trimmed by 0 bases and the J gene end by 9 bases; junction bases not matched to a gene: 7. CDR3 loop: CASSLASSGSWAQYF. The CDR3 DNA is TGTGCCAGCAGCTTAGCGTCTAGCGGGAGCTGGGCCCAGTACTTC.

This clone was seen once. In nucleotides, the CDR3 is TGTGCCAGCAGCTTGGCCCATACAGATACGCAGTATTTT. This gives the protein CASSLAHTDTQYF. The chain employs TRBV5-6 and TRBJ2-3; D ambiguous. V was trimmed by 0 bases and J by 3 bases, leaving 5 bases between them. This CDR3 has 13 residues. Germline CDR1 SGHDT, CDR2 YYEEEE.

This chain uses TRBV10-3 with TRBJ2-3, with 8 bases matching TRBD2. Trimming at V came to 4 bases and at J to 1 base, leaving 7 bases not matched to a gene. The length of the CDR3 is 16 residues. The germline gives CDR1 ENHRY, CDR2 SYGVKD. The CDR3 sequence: CAISGLARGGTDTQYF. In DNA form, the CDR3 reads TGTGCCATCAGTGGACTAGCGCGGGGAGGCACAGATACGCAGTATTTT.

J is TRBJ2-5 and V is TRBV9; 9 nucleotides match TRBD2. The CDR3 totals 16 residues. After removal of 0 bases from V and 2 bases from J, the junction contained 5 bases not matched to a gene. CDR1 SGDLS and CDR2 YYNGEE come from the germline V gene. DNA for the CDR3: TGTGCCAGCAGCGTAGTCCCTAGCGGGGCTCAAGAGACCCAGTACTTC. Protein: CASSVVPSGAQETQYF.

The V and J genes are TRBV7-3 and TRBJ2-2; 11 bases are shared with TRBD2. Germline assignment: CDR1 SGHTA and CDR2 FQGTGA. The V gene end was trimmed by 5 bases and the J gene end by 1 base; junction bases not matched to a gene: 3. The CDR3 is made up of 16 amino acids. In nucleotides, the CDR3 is TGTGCCAGCAGCCGGGGGACTAGCGGGAACACCGGGGAGCTGTTTTTT. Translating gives CASSRGTSGNTGELFF.